The clone carrying this T cell receptor beta chain has only one observation. Antigen specificity is unknown. One junction end does not reproduce the germline sequence, and a read error may be involved. The data are from a study of blood T cells in healthy people across ages. Whole-study results and caveats: Strong correlation linked observed beta diversity and percent naive T cells. TCR beta diversity per million T cells fell roughly linearly with age.

Germline V gene lookup returns CDR1 LGHDT and CDR2 YNNKEL (reference sequence). The CDR3 covers 13 residues. It was with a sample-barcoded 5' primer and a J-beta primer mix that a second PCR of roughly 6 to 12 cycles was run. TCRdb ran MiXCR on the 5' RACE reads and lists one entry per CDR3 protein. The table shows about 650,000 distinct CDR3 sequences, with 32% occurring only once. Researchers report isolating at least 6.5 million PBMCs per sample. No fewer than 5.5 micrograms of total RNA were isolated from every sample. The chain employs TRBV3-1 and TRBJ2-3, with a possible D match to TRBD1 (6 bases). This clonotype was sampled from an elderly woman in good health. Sequencing was done on a sample of blood. CDR3 bases: TGCGCCAGCAGCCGAATACAGGGAGATACGCAGTATTTT. Translating it yields CASSRIQGDTQYF.